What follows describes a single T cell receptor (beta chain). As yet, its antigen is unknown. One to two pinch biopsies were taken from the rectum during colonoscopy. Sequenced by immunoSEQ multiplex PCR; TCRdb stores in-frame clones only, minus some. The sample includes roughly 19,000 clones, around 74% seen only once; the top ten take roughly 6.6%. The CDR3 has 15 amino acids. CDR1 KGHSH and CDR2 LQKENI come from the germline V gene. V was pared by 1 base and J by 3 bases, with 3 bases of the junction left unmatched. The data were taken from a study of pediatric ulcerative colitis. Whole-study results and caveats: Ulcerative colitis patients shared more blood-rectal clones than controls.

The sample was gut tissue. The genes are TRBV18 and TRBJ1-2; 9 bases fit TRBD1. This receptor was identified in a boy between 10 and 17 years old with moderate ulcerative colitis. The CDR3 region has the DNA TGTGCCAGCTCACCACTGGGACAGGGACACTATGGCTACACCTTC. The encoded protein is CASSPLGQGHYGYTF.